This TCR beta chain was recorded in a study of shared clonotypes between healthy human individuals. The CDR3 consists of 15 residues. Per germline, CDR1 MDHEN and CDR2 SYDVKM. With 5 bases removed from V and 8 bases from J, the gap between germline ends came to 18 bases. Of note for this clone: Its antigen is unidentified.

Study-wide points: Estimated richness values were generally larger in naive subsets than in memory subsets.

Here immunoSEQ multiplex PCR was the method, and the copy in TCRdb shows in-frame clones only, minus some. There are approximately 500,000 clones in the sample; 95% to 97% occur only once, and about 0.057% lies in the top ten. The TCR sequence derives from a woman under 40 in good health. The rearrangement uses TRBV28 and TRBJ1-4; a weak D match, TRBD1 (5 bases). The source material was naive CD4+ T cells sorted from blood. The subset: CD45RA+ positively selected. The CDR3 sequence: CASSKDWGSREKLFF. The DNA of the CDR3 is TGTGCCAGCAGTAAAGACTGGGGGTCACGAGAAAAACTGTTTTTT.